The TCR beta chain described here comes from a study of CD8 T cells in ankylosing spondylitis. V dropped 4 bases and J dropped 3; count of bases not matched to a gene: 6. The CDR3 has 14 residues. Germline V gives CDR1 SGHRS, CDR2 YFSETQ. TCRdb processed the 5' RACE reads anew with MiXCR; each CDR3 protein has one entry. The top ten hold less than 15% of the sample, which has some 120,000 distinct CDR3 sequences, around 7% seen once. This clonotype was observed at least ten times. The sequence was collected from a male donor with ankylosing spondylitis or in good health (not recorded which). Sequencing was performed on blood, either unsorted or a sorted T cell fraction (not recorded which). The chain has TRBV5-1 and TRBJ2-7, with TRBD2 matching 8 bases. The CDR3 spells CASSPGGGFYEQYF. In DNA, the CDR3 is TGCGCCAGCAGCCCCGGGGGGGGTTTCTACGAGCAGTACTTC.